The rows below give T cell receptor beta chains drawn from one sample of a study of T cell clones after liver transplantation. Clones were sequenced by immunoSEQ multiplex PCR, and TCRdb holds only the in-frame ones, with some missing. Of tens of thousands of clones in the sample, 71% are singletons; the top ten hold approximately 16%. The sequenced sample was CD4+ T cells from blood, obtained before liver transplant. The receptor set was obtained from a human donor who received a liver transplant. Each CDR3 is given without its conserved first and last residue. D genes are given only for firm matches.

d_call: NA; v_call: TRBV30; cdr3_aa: AWSGGGINTEAF
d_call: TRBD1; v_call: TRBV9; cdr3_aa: ASSPRDRGPYEQY
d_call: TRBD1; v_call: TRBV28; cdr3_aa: ASSSTGVGNTIY
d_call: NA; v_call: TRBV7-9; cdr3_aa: ASSPTQGHTEAF
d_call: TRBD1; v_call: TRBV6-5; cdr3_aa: ASSFRTGNTGELF
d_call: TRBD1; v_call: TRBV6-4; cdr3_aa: ASSDSRTGVTYEQY
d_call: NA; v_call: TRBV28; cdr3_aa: ASSLPGLSLHGYT
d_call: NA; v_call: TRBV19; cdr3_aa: ASSIDLYQPQH
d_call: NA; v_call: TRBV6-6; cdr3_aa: ASTPNDGGYGGYT
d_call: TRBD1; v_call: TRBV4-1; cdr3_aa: ASSHSNRGDEQF
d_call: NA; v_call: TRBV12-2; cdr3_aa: ASRHRVRGNQPQH
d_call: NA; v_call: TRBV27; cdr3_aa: ASSLSISSQSIEQY
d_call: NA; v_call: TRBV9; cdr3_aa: ASSVSGPQETQY
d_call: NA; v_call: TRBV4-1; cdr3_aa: ASSQNLEDTQY
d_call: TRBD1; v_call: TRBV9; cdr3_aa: ASSGDRGGYT
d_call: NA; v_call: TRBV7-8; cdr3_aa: ASSQPGYGQPQH
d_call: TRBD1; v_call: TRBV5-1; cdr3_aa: ASSSQGAGGELF
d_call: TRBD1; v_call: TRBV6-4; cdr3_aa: ASSRDRNYGYT
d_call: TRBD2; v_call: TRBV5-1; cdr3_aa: ASSLTSGGAHTQY
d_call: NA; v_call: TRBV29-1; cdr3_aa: SAGEAAAAYEQY
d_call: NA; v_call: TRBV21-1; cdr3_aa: ASSKVPGSMNTEAF
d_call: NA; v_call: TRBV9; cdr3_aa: ASSAGQINSPLH
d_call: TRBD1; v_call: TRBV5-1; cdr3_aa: ASSLRQGRYNEQF
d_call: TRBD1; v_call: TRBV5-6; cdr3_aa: ASSLVQGSAYEQY
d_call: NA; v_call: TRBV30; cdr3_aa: AWNTQGLGNTIY
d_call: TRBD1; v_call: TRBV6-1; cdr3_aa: ASSASYGQGAHGYT
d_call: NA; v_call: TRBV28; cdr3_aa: ASIETGFMNTEAF
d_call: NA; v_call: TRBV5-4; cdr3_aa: ASSLGQAQETQY
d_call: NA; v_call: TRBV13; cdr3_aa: ASSGWTTQHNEQF
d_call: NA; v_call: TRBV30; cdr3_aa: AGTSWQFNYGYT
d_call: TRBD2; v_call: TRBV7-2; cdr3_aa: ASSWLAGGNYEQY
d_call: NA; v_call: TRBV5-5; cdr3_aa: ASSLRQGSTGELF
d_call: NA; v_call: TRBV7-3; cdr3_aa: ASSKGKGGGTGELF
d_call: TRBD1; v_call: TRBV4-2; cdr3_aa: ASSQVWGTGVYGYT
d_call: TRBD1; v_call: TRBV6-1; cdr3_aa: ASTNRGPETQY
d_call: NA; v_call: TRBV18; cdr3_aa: ASSPLTRSRNTEAF
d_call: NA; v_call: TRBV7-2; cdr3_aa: ASSPQETQY
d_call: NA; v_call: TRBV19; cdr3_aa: ASNQEGHYGYT
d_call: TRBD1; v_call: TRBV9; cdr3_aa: ASSAGTGSYNSPLH
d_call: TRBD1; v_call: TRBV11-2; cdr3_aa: ASSLSTGASPLH
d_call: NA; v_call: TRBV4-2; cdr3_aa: ASSQAPGDTEAF
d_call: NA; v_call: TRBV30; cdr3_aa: AWSSLGGYGYT
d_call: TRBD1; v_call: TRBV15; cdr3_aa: ATSRDRGQGRDTQY
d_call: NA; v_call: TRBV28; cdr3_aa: ASKLHRVGTEAF
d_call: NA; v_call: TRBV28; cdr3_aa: ASSLLGQGQDEQY
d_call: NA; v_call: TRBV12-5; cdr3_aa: ASGFAAREQF
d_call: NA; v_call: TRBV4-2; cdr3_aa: ASSQDAEAFNQPQH
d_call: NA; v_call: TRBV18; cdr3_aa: ASSPPDSAYGYT
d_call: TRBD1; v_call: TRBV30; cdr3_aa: AWRGLDRGYGYT
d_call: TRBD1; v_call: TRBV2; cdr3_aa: ASSYRGGKLF
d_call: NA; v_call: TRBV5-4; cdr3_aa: ASRPGDGNTEAF
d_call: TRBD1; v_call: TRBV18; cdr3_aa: ASSRGTGDSTEAF
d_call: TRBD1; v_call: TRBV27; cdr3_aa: ASSSPDKTGVSKAF
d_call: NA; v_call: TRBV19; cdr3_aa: ASSIATGHHQPQH
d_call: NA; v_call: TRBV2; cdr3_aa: ASRTQASSYNEQF
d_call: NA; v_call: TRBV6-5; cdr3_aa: ASIRGARAF
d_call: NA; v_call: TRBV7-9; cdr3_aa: ASSLAGLVYEQY
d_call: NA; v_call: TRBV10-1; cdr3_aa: ASSAGTNYGYT
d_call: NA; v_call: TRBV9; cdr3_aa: ASSASGRQETQY